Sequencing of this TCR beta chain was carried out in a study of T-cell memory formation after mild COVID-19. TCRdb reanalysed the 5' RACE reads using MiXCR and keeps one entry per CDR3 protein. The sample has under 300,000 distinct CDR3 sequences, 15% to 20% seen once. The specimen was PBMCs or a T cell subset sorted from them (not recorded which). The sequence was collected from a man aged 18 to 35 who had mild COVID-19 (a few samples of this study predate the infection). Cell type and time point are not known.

DNA of the CDR3: TGCAGTGCTAGTGACCTGGGACAGCTTTATGGCTACACCTTC. It codes for CSASDLGQLYGYTF. The chain is built from TRBV20-1 and TRBJ1-2, with TRBD1 matching 7 bases. Germline CDR1 DFQATT, CDR2 SNEGSKA (reference sequence). Losses at the gene ends were 3 bases for V and 5 bases for J; bases not matched to a gene: 9. The CDR3 sequence is 14 residues long.